The 5 T cell receptor beta chains reported below all come from one sample, sequenced in a study of CD8 T cells in Susac syndrome. Random hexamers served to reverse transcribe about 0.5 to 1 ug RNA. Each CDR3 protein gets one entry after TCRdb re-called the immunoSEQ multiplex PCR reads with MiXCR. The table includes approximately 100,000 distinct CDR3 sequences, about 96% detected once. The sequenced sample was CD4+ T cells from PBMCs. Receptors originate from a human donor in good health.

Only one count was recorded for this clonotype. The chain is built from TRBV12-3 or TRBV12-4 and TRBJ1-3, with no clear D. Between the trimmed V and J ends, which lost 6 bases and 4 bases, there was a span of 4 bases. The CDR3 covers 11 residues. The CDR3 reads CASRYGNTIYF. The CDR3 nucleotides are TGTGCCAGCAGGTACGGAAACACCATATATTTT.

The CDR3: CASSQVGQGTSSYEQYF. CDR3 nucleotides: TGTGCCAGCAGCCAAGTTGGACAGGGGACGAGCTCCTACGAGCAGTACTTC. This chain uses TRBV14 with TRBJ2-7; 9 bases agree with TRBD1. Trimming removed 1 base from V and 0 bases from J; junction bases left unmatched: 7. CDR1 and CDR2 (germline): SGHDN, FVKESK. The CDR3 runs 17 residues.

The chain is built from TRBV10-3 and TRBJ2-1; possible D gene TRBD1, 6 bases. The CDR3 has 12 residues. Deletions cut 5 bases from V and 9 bases from J, with 11 bases between. Looked up from germline, CDR1 is ENHRY and CDR2 is SYGVKD. The CDR3 loop reads CAISTGLAEQFF. Here the CDR3 DNA reads TGTGCCATCAGTACAGGGCTGGCTGAGCAGTTCTTC.

CDR3 residues: CASSAGRSNQPQHF. The CDR3 nucleotides read TGTGCCAGCAGCGCAGGTAGGAGCAATCAGCCCCAGCATTTT. This sequence joins TRBV12-3 or TRBV12-4 and TRBJ1-5, with no clear D. The CDR3 loop spans 14 amino acids. Trimming stripped 6 bases from V and 1 base from J, with 10 bases between.

DNA for the CDR3: TGCAGCGTCTCCCAGCAAAGCATGAACACTGAAGCTTTCTTT. It is translated as CSVSQQSMNTEAFF. The chain combines TRBV29-1 with TRBJ1-1, with D uncertain. The germline V gene has CDR1 SQVTM and CDR2 ANQGSEA. The V and J ends lost 6 bases and 0 bases respectively, with 14 bases between them. The CDR3 is made up of 14 amino acids.